One and the same sample provided the 25 T cell receptor beta chains below, sequenced in a study of shared clonotypes between healthy human individuals. The protocol was immunoSEQ multiplex PCR, while the TCRdb copy is restricted to in-frame clones and leaves out a portion. This sample has nearly 1,000,000 clones; about 80% occur once, and the top ten carry approximately 1.5%. Sequencing was done on a sample of memory CD4+ T cells sorted from blood. As to subset: CD45RA-negative fraction. The receptors were sampled from a man younger than 35 in good health.

Written as DNA, the CDR3 is TGTGCCAGCGGAAGCGGCGGCACAGATACGCAGTATTTT. This translates into CASGSGGTDTQYF. V usage is TRBV7-3 and J usage is TRBJ2-3; maybe TRBD2 (5 bases). The V end lost 8 bases, the J end lost 1 base, and 10 bases lay between the germline ends. CDR1 SGHTA and CDR2 FQGTGA come from the germline V gene. The length of the CDR3 is 13 residues. Together with reference TRBV7-3 and TRBJ2-3, the CDR3 gives the full variable domain: GAGVSQTPSNKVTEKGKYVELRCDPISGHTALYWYRQSLGQGPEFLIYFQGTGAADDSGLPNDRFFAVRPEGSVSTLKIQRTERGDSAVYLCASGSGGTDTQYFGPGTRLTVL.

The chain joins TRBV7-2 to TRBJ2-4; 7 bases agree with TRBD2. Germline loops: CDR1 SGHTA, CDR2 FQGNSA. This CDR3 region has 14 residues. Trimming took 4 bases from V and 2 from J; bases not matched to a gene: 2. The CDR3 DNA sequence: TGTGCCAGCAGCTCCGGGGGGTCCAAAAACATTCAGTACTTC. Its translation: CASSSGGSKNIQYF.

This clone was counted only a few times. V gene TRBV6-1 combines with J gene TRBJ2-5; 9 positions match TRBD1. The germline gives CDR1 MNHNS, CDR2 SASEGT. This CDR3 region has 12 residues. V lost 6 bases to trimming and J lost 7 bases; unmatched junction nucleotides: 3. The CDR3 nucleotides read TGTGCCAGCAGGGTGGACAGGGGGACCCAGTACTTC. It encodes CASRVDRGTQYF.

The J gene is TRBJ1-5, the V gene TRBV4-3, with D possibly matching TRBD1 (6 bases). Looked up from germline, CDR1 is LGHNA and CDR2 is YSLEER. V was cut by 0 bases and J by 6 bases, with 12 bases left in between. There are 15 residues in the CDR3. The DNA of the CDR3 is TGCGCCAGCAGCCAAGACGGTGGAGGGGGTCAGCCCCAGCATTTT. Amino acid sequence: CASSQDGGGGQPQHF.

This chain joins TRBV7-8 and TRBJ1-3; D not certain. Trimming left V 5 bases short and J 2 bases short, with 22 bases between. CDR3 length: 18 residues. From germline, CDR1 is SGHVS and CDR2 FQNEAQ. The CDR3 protein is CASSVRYEATAAGNTIYF. CDR3 bases: TGTGCCAGCAGCGTCCGATATGAGGCGACTGCGGCTGGAAACACCATATATTTT.

CDR3 sequence: CASSPSSVSGNTIYF. The CDR3 DNA sequence: TGCGCCAGCAGTCCGAGTAGCGTCTCTGGAAACACCATATATTTT. The chain employs TRBV5-1 and TRBJ1-3; no firm D call. Germline V gene sequence: CDR1 SGHRS, CDR2 YFSETQ. There are 15 residues in the CDR3. Trimming shortened V by 5 bases and J by 0 bases, and 12 bases separated the two germline ends.

In nucleotides, the CDR3 is TGTGCCAGCAGCCCGGGACCCCCCACAGATACGCAGTATTTT. This codes for CASSPGPPTDTQYF. The genes are TRBV5-6 and TRBJ2-3; D may correspond to TRBD1 or TRBD2 (5 bases each). V was cut by 4 bases and J by 2 bases, with 11 bases left in between. CDR3 length: 14 residues. The germline gives CDR1 SGHDT, CDR2 YYEEEE. The variable domain in full, with the rest retrieved from reference TRBV5-6 and TRBJ2-3, is DAGVTQSPTHLIKTRGQQVTLRCSPKSGHDTVSWYQQALGQGPQFIFQYYEEEERQRGNFPDRFSGHQFPNYSSELNVNALLLGDSALYLCASSPGPPTDTQYFGPGTRLTVL.

The V and J genes are TRBV6-5 and TRBJ2-1, with a tentative D call TRBD2 (6 bases). Germline V lookup: CDR1 MNHEY, CDR2 SVGAGI. CDR3 length: 13 amino acids. V lost 1 base to trimming and J lost 9 bases, with 10 bases between them. CDR3 sequence: CASSYFEGGEQFF. The CDR3 nucleotides read TGTGCCAGCAGTTACTTCGAGGGAGGTGAGCAGTTCTTC.

The chain employs TRBV6-1 and TRBJ1-6, with 11 bases identical to TRBD1. After removal of 7 bases from V and 9 bases from J, the junction contained 8 bases not matched to a gene. The CDR3 is 15 amino acids. The germline V gene has CDR1 MNHNS and CDR2 SASEGT. CDR3 sequence reads: CASTFGQGASSPLHF. In nucleotides, the CDR3 is TGTGCCAGCACTTTTGGACAGGGGGCTAGTTCACCCCTCCACTTT.

The gene calls are TRBV15 and TRBJ1-5; D gene ambiguous. Trimming left V 1 base short and J 11 bases short, with 12 bases between. CDR1 and CDR2 (germline): LNHNV, YYDKDF (reference sequence). The CDR3 is 13 residues long. CDR3 bases: TGTGCCACCAGCAGAGTACAGTACGGGGCCCAGCATTTT. It specifies CATSRVQYGAQHF. The full variable domain, completed using reference TRBV15 and TRBJ1-5, is DAMVIQNPRYQVTQFGKPVTLSCSQTLNHNVMYWYQQKSSQAPKLLFHYYDKDFNNEADTPDNFQSRRPNTSFCFLDIRSPGLGDTAMYLCATSRVQYGAQHFGDGTRLSIL.

The rearrangement joins TRBV6-1 to TRBJ2-3; D remains unclear. Trimming took 2 bases from V and 1 from J, leaving 22 bases between them. From germline, CDR1 is MNHNS and CDR2 SASEGT. The CDR3 runs to 19 residues. In nucleotides, the CDR3 is TGTGCCAGCAGTGAACCACCCCCCAGTGGGTGGTGGGGCACAGATACGCAGTATTTT. Protein: CASSEPPPSGWWGTDTQYF.

This clone was counted a few times. The V gene is TRBV6-5, the J gene TRBJ1-1; D is unclear. V lost 3 bases to trimming and J lost 4 bases, with 12 bases between them. This CDR3 contains 14 residues. Germline V lookup: CDR1 MNHEY, CDR2 SVGAGI. The CDR3 reads CASSYRPTSTEAFF. The CDR3 DNA sequence: TGTGCCAGCAGTTATCGGCCGACAAGCACTGAAGCTTTCTTT.

The chain has TRBV16 and TRBJ2-7, with 8 bases aligning to TRBD1. Losses at the gene ends were 1 base for V and 4 bases for J; bases not matched to a gene: 3. The length of the CDR3 is 14 residues. CDR1 and CDR2 from the germline V gene are KGHSY and FQNENV. CDR3 sequence reads: CASSQWTGSYEQYF. The CDR3 DNA sequence: TGTGCCAGCAGCCAATGGACAGGGAGTTACGAGCAGTACTTC.

The gene calls are TRBV7-2 and TRBJ2-5, with TRBD2 identical over 11 bases. The ends lost 2 bases at V and 0 bases at J; junction bases unmatched: 8. CDR3 length: 18 amino acids. Germline-derived CDR1 and CDR2 are SGHTA and FQGNSA. In DNA form, the CDR3 reads TGTGCCAGCAGCTTATCGGGGCTAGCGGGAGGAAACCAAGAGACCCAGTACTTC. Its protein product is CASSLSGLAGGNQETQYF.

The chain is built from TRBV28 and TRBJ1-4; 10 bases map to TRBD1. Germline CDR1 and CDR2: MDHEN and SYDVKM. V was clipped by 5 bases and J by 7 bases; unmatched bases: 7. This CDR3 region has 15 residues. The CDR3 region has the DNA TGTGCCAGCAGTGCGCGACAGGGGGCCGGTGAAAAACTGTTTTTT. This translates into CASSARQGAGEKLFF.

The genes are TRBV5-4 and TRBJ2-2, with 12 bases matching TRBD2. The CDR3 sequence is 16 residues long. The V and J ends lost 4 bases and 4 bases, in that order; junction bases with no gene match: 5. Germline CDR1 SGHNT, CDR2 YYREEE (reference sequence). Here the CDR3 DNA reads TGTGCCAGCAGCCTGCCGGGACTAGCGGGCACCGGGGAGCTGTTTTTT. Encoded protein: CASSLPGLAGTGELFF.

The gene calls are TRBV30 and TRBJ1-2, with 7 bases fitting TRBD1. The CDR3 has 14 amino acids. The germline V gene has CDR1 GTSNPN and CDR2 SVGIG (reference sequence). V shed 2 bases, J shed 3 bases, and the junction held 6 bases outside the gene matches. The DNA for the CDR3 is TGTGCCTGGAGTAAAGGGGGCAAGGACTATGGCTACACCTTC. Amino acids: CAWSKGGKDYGYTF. Full variable domain (remainder filled in from reference TRBV30 and TRBJ1-2): SQTIHQWPATLVQPVGSPLSLECTVEGTSNPNLYWYRQAAGRGLQLLFYSVGIGQISSEVPQNLSASRPQDRQFILSSKKLLLSDSGFYLCAWSKGGKDYGYTFGSGTRLTVV.

As regards this clone: The sample has other DNA sequences that encode this CDR3 too. This chain connects TRBV6-5 to TRBJ2-7, with TRBD1 as a possible D gene (5 bases). V was cut by 6 bases and J by 3 bases, with 6 bases left in between. The CDR3 is 11 amino acids. CDR1 MNHEY and CDR2 SVGAGI come from the germline V gene. The CDR3 DNA reads TGTGCCAGCAGGGGGCTCTACGAGCAGTACTTC. This sequence encodes CASRGLYEQYF.

As to this clone: The same CDR3 can be traced to other DNA sequences in this sample. This sequence joins TRBV6-1 and TRBJ2-5, with TRBD1 identical over 7 bases. Germline loops: CDR1 MNHNS, CDR2 SASEGT. The CDR3 runs to 14 residues. Unmatched junction bases numbered 4, after V lost 4 bases and J lost 2 bases. CDR3 nucleotide sequence: TGTGCCAGCAGTGGGCTCAGGGGGCAAGAGACCCAGTACTTC. Protein: CASSGLRGQETQYF.

The chain links TRBV28 to TRBJ2-7; possible D gene TRBD2, 5 bases. The CDR3 runs 15 residues. Trimming left V 3 bases short and J 1 base short, with 13 bases between. Germline V CDR1 and CDR2: MDHEN, SYDVKM. For the CDR3, the DNA is TGTGCCAGCAGTTTGGACCGAGGGTGGTCCTACGAGCAGTACTTC. Translating it yields CASSLDRGWSYEQYF.

The V and J genes are TRBV10-1 and TRBJ2-1, with 10 nucleotides matching TRBD2. The CDR3 covers 15 residues. With V trimmed by 3 bases and J by 7 bases, 6 bases remained unmatched. In germline, CDR1 is WNHNN, CDR2 SYGVQD (reference sequence). In nucleotides, the CDR3 is TGCGCCAGCAGTGATCAAGCGGGAGGGGAAAATGAGCAGTTCTTC. Amino acids: CASSDQAGGENEQFF.

The rearrangement links TRBV18 to TRBJ2-7, with D possibly being TRBD1 or TRBD2 (5 bases each). Germline CDR1 reads KGHSH; CDR2 reads LQKENI. This CDR3 comprises 13 residues. Trimming pared 3 bases from V and 3 bases from J, leaving 9 bases between. The CDR3 protein is CASSPGTRYEQYF. The CDR3 nucleotides are TGTGCCAGCTCACCCGGGACCCGCTACGAGCAGTACTTC.

The rearrangement uses TRBV27 and TRBJ2-3; 12 bases line up with TRBD2. V trimming: 5 bases; J trimming: 0 bases; junction bases outside the gene matches: 6. The CDR3 is 17 residues long. In germline, CDR1 is MNHEY, CDR2 SMNVEV (reference sequence). This CDR3 reads CASSARTSGASTDTQYF. CDR3 bases: TGTGCCAGCAGTGCTCGGACTAGCGGGGCTAGCACAGATACGCAGTATTTT.

V usage is TRBV19 and J usage is TRBJ1-4, with a tentative D call TRBD1 (6 bases). V was pared by 2 bases and J by 8 bases, with 9 bases between. The CDR3 covers 13 residues. Looked up from germline, CDR1 is LNHDA and CDR2 is SQIVND (reference sequence). CDR3 sequence: CASSIHGGEKLFF. CDR3 nucleotides: TGTGCCAGTAGTATACATGGGGGCGAAAAACTGTTTTTT.

The chain carries TRBV30 and TRBJ2-5; TRBD1 matches 7 bases. With V trimmed by 3 bases and J by 4 bases, 8 bases remained unmatched. This CDR3 comprises 14 residues. Germline CDR1 is GTSNPN and CDR2 is SVGIG (reference sequence). CDR3 sequence: CAWSQQTGRETQYF. CDR3 coding DNA: TGTGCCTGGAGCCAACAGACAGGGAGAGAGACCCAGTACTTC.